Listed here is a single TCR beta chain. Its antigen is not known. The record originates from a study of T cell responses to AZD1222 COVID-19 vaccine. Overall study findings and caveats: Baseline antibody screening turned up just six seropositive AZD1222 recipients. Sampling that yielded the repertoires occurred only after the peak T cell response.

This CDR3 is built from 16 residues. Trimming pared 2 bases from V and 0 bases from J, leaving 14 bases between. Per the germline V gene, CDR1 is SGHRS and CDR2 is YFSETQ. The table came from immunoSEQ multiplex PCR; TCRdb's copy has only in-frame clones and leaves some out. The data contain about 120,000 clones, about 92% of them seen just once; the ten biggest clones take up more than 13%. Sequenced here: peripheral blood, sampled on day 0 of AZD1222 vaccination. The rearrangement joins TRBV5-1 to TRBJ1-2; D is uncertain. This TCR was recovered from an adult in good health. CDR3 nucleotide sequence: TGCGCCAGCAGCTTTTCGGAGATCAACGCTAACTATGGCTACACCTTC. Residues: CASSFSEINANYGYTF.